These 20 T cell receptor beta chains came from one sample sequenced in a study of T cells in women clearing cervical HPV infection. Produced via immunoSEQ multiplex PCR; TCRdb's table is partial and in-frame only. The specimen's table records about 27,000 clones. Sequencing used blood buffy coat. These receptors came from a woman aged 18-70 years with a cervical HPV16 infection that either progressed to CIN3+ or cleared (not recorded which).

To note about this clone: The read gets to within 3 residues of the CDR3 end, and the germline J gene fills in the rest. The chain recombines TRBV30 with TRBJ2-7; TRBD1 aligns across 8 bases. CDR1 GTSNPN and CDR2 SVGIG come from the germline V gene (reference sequence). The CDR3 length is 15 residues. With 2 bases clipped from V and 1 base from J, the junction kept 7 bases outside the gene matches. CDR3 DNA, as far as it was read: TGTGCCTGGAGTTCCCTCCGGGACAGGTCCTACGAG. Translation: CAWSSLRDRSYE. The whole CDR3 sequence is CAWSSLRDRSYEQYF.

The CDR3 is CASSLDRGLGNEQFF. The part of the CDR3 DNA that was read is TGTGCCAGCAGCTTGGACAGGGGGCTGGGCAATGAG. The chain combines TRBV5-4 with TRBJ2-1, with 9 bases fitting TRBD1. The CDR3 goes on 3 residues after the read ends, and that part is filled in from the germline J gene. With 0 bases clipped from V and 6 bases from J, the junction kept 4 bases outside the gene matches. This CDR3 has 15 amino acids. Germline V gene lookup returns CDR1 SGHNT and CDR2 YYREEE (reference sequence). The full variable domain, completed using reference TRBV5-4 and TRBJ2-1, is ETGVTQSPTHLIKTRGQQVTLRCSSQSGHNTVSWYQQALGQGPQFIFQYYREEENGRGNFPPRFSGLQFPNYSSELNVNALELDDSALYLCASSLDRGLGNEQFFGPGTRLTVL.

The covered CDR3 bases are TGTGCCTGGAGTACAGGAGAGACC. This sequence encodes CAWSTGET. The whole CDR3 region reads CAWSTGETQYF. The chain uses TRBV30 and TRBJ2-5, with D possibly TRBD1 on 5 matching bases. Read data end 3 residues before the CDR3 end; the end is taken from the germline J gene. CDR1 and CDR2 from the germline V gene are GTSNPN and SVGIG (reference sequence). CDR3 size: 11 residues. The V gene lost 2 bases and the J gene lost 4 bases, with 5 bases spanning the gap.

Remarks on this clone: The read is 3 residues too short to cover the CDR3 end, so that end is filled in from the germline J gene. The chain has TRBV5-1 and TRBJ2-7; 9 nucleotides match TRBD2. With V trimmed by 1 base and J by 2 bases, 4 bases remained unmatched. Germline CDR1 SGHRS, CDR2 YFSETQ. CDR3 size: 15 residues. CDR3 bases read: TGCGCCAGCAGCTTGCCTAGCGGGAACACCTACGAG. Its translation: CASSLPSGNTYE. The entire CDR3 sequence reads CASSLPSGNTYEQYF.

In the case of this clone: The CDR3 end lies 3 residues beyond the end of the read and is filled in from the germline J gene. The chain links TRBV7-3 to TRBJ2-2; D remains unclear. V dropped 1 base and J dropped 9 bases, with 9 bases sitting between them. There are 13 residues in the CDR3. The germline gives CDR1 SGHTA, CDR2 FQGTGA. The part of the CDR3 DNA that was read is TGTGCCAGCAGCTTAAACTTGAATCGGGAG. Residues: CASSLNLNRE. In full, the CDR3 reads CASSLNLNRELFF.

Of note for this clone: The sequence runs out 3 residues before the end of the CDR3; the remainder is reconstructed from the germline J gene. V and J are TRBV19 and TRBJ2-1; D possibly corresponds to TRBD1 (6 bases). Trimming took off 7 bases at V and 0 bases at J, with 16 bases between the two ends. This CDR3 has 16 residues. CDR1 is LNHDA, CDR2 SQIVND, per germline (reference sequence). CDR3 amino acids: CASNYGQTFSYNEQFF. CDR3 DNA (partial): TGTGCCAGTAACTACGGACAGACCTTCTCCTACAATGAG.

The CDR3 reads CASSLANGGAEAFF. The sequenced part of the CDR3 DNA is TGCGCCAGCAGCTTGGCCAACGGGGGAGCCGAA. The rearrangement uses TRBV5-1 and TRBJ1-1, with D maybe TRBD1 (5 bases). The CDR3 is cut off 3 residues early in the read; its end comes from the germline J gene. The germline V gene has CDR1 SGHRS and CDR2 YFSETQ. The CDR3 is 14 residues long.

A note on this clone: The read ends 3 residues shy of where the CDR3 ends; the end is completed using the germline J gene. The rearrangement uses TRBV20-1 and TRBJ2-1; TRBD2 aligns across 7 bases. The CDR3 consists of 15 residues. Germline CDR1 DFQATT, CDR2 SNEGSKA (reference sequence). V was clipped by 3 bases and J by 6 bases; unmatched bases: 11. CDR3 residues: CSARPAGLRGNEQFF. The sequenced CDR3 bases are TGCAGTGCTAGGCCGGCGGGACTAAGAGGCAATGAG.

Worth noting for this clone: The read is 3 residues too short to cover the CDR3 end, so that end is filled in from the germline J gene. The chain uses TRBV4-1 and TRBJ2-5, with D possibly TRBD1 on 5 matching bases. Germline lookup yields CDR1 MGHRA and CDR2 YSYEKL. CDR3 length: 15 amino acids. The germline V and J ends were trimmed by 1 base and 0 bases, with 9 bases remaining between them. CDR3 loop: CASSQGGRDQETQYF. The covered CDR3 bases are TGCGCCAGCAGCCAAGGGGGCAGGGACCAAGAGACC.

Points on this clone: Read data end 3 residues before the CDR3 end; the end is taken from the germline J gene. The rearrangement uses TRBV18 and TRBJ2-2; D call uncertain. V was shortened by 6 bases and J by 1 base, with 9 bases between the two germline ends. Germline values: CDR1 KGHSH, CDR2 LQKENI. The CDR3 extends over 14 amino acids. Incomplete CDR3 DNA: TGTGCCAGCTCGGGCCAACAGAACACCGGGGAG. Its protein product is CASSGQQNTGE. The complete CDR3 protein is CASSGQQNTGELFF.

To note about this clone: The read is 3 residues too short to cover the CDR3 end, so that end is filled in from the germline J gene. The chain carries TRBV20-1 and TRBJ2-2; TRBD1 agrees at 8 bases. With 0 bases clipped from V and 1 base from J, the junction kept 4 bases outside the gene matches. This CDR3 has 16 residues. Germline V gives CDR1 DFQATT, CDR2 SNEGSKA (reference sequence). The sequenced CDR3 bases are TGCAGTGCTAGAGATCCCGGGACAGGGAACACCGGGGAG. Its translation: CSARDPGTGNTGE. The full CDR3 reads CSARDPGTGNTGELFF.

Concerning this clone itself: The read terminates 3 residues before the CDR3 end, so the remaining end is supplied by the germline J gene. The rearrangement links TRBV5-4 to TRBJ1-2, with D unresolved. The CDR3 has 14 residues. Trimming removed 0 bases at V and 2 bases at J, with 8 bases between. Germline lookup yields CDR1 SGHNT and CDR2 YYREEE (reference sequence). CDR3 DNA (partial): TGTGCCAGCAGCTTGGCGTTACACAACTATGGC. This codes for CASSLALHNYG. The CDR3 in its entirety is CASSLALHNYGYTF.

Points on this clone: The read ends 3 residues before the CDR3 terminus; that terminus is restored from the germline J gene. The chain uses TRBV20-1 and TRBJ2-3; D might be TRBD1 (6 bases). Germline lookup yields CDR1 DFQATT and CDR2 SNEGSKA (reference sequence). Between the trimmed V and J ends, which lost 6 bases and 2 bases, there was a span of 18 bases. The CDR3 length is 15 residues. Partial CDR3 DNA: TGCAGTGCGAACACAGGGAAAAGCCACACAGATACG. This sequence encodes CSANTGKSHTDT. From start to end, the CDR3 is CSANTGKSHTDTQYF.

Concerning this clone itself: With the read ending 3 residues before the CDR3 end, the germline J gene is used to fill in that end. The V gene is TRBV11-2, the J gene TRBJ1-3; 7 bases fit TRBD1. The CDR3 covers 15 residues. Trimming cost V 1 base and J 2 bases; bases outside gene matches: 2. The germline CDR1 and CDR2 sequences are SGHAT and FQNNGV. Partial CDR3 DNA: TGTGCCAGCAGCTTAGGACAGGGCCCTGGAAACACC. The encoded protein is CASSLGQGPGNT. The entire CDR3 reads CASSLGQGPGNTIYF.

As for this clone: The read finishes 3 residues shy of the CDR3 end, and the germline J gene is used to complete it. This chain uses TRBV7-2 with TRBJ2-6; D remains ambiguous. The CDR3 sequence is 14 residues long. V lost 5 bases and J 2 bases, leaving 7 bases between the germline ends. The germline CDR1 and CDR2 sequences are SGHTA and FQGNSA. The part of the CDR3 DNA that was read is TGTGCCAGCAGCCCTACGACTGGGGCCAACGTC. This translates into CASSPTTGANV. The CDR3 reads in full as CASSPTTGANVLTF.

On this clone itself: The read comes to an end 3 residues before the CDR3 does, leaving the germline J gene to fill in the end. The V gene is TRBV3-1 (or the pseudogene TRBV3-2), the J gene TRBJ2-1; the match to TRBD2 covers 8 bases. After removal of 2 bases from V and 5 bases from J, the junction contained 5 bases not matched to a gene. The CDR3 totals 15 residues. The V gene's germline CDR1 is LGHDT and CDR2 YNNKEL (reference sequence). CDR3 DNA, as far as it was read: TGTGCCAGCAGCCAAAGCGAAGCGGGGGACAATGAG. Translation: CASSQSEAGDNE. The full CDR3 is CASSQSEAGDNEQFF.

Note on this clone: The CDR3 end is not reached by the read, which stops 3 residues before it; the germline J gene fills it in. The chain combines TRBV20-1 with TRBJ1-1, with TRBD1 as a possible D gene (5 bases). The CDR3 runs 12 residues. V was shortened by 3 bases and J by 1 base, with 6 bases between the two germline ends. The germline gives CDR1 DFQATT, CDR2 SNEGSKA (reference sequence). The CDR3 sequence is CSARGPNTEAFF. The sequenced part of the CDR3 DNA is TGCAGTGCTAGGGGGCCGAACACTGAA.

A remark on this clone: Read sequence stops 3 residues before the CDR3 end, and the germline J gene provides the missing end. J is TRBJ1-1 and V is TRBV18, with TRBD1 as a possible D gene (6 bases). The CDR3 contains 15 residues. V shed 4 bases and J shed 4 bases, with 16 bases lying between them. Germline CDR1 and CDR2: KGHSH and LQKENI. CDR3: CASSRGRGGGTEAFF. The CDR3 DNA, read in part, is TGTGCCAGCTCACGGGGGCGCGGGGGCGGCACTGAA.

On this clone: The missing CDR3 end, 3 residues past where the read stops, is filled in from the germline J gene. The chain is built from TRBV19 and TRBJ2-2; 9 bases agree with TRBD1. The V gene end was trimmed by 4 bases and the J gene end by 3 bases; junction bases not matched to a gene: 3. CDR1 is LNHDA and CDR2 is SQIVND in the germline V gene (reference sequence). CDR3 length: 15 residues. The covered CDR3 bases are TGTGCCAGTAGTACGGGACAGGGATACACCGGGGAG. It specifies CASSTGQGYTGE. The whole CDR3 region reads CASSTGQGYTGELFF.

Comments on this clone: The read is 3 residues too short to cover the CDR3 end, so that end is filled in from the germline J gene. The V and J genes are TRBV7-3 and TRBJ2-7; a possible D gene is TRBD2 (5 bases). Per germline, CDR1 SGHTA and CDR2 FQGTGA. Trimming took off 5 bases at V and 6 bases at J, with 11 bases between the two ends. The CDR3 loop spans 12 amino acids. The covered CDR3 bases are TGTGCCAGCAGCAACGGGGTTAGCGAG. Translated: CASSNGVSE. The whole CDR3 reads CASSNGVSEQYF.